Included here is one T cell receptor (beta chain) sequence, with context. The antigen remains undetermined. The V end lost 0 bases, the J end lost 1 base, and 9 bases lay between the germline ends. Germline V lookup: CDR1 MNHEY, CDR2 SMNVEV (reference sequence). The CDR3 runs 15 residues. The data are from a study of T cell responses to AZD1222 COVID-19 vaccine. Points from the study as a whole: After two AZD1222 doses, spike-specific TCR breadth and depth rose versus day 0. Nearly half of spike-specific TCRs reportedly target variant regions that are unmutated in the B.1.351 and B.1.1.7 variants.

Measured with immunoSEQ multiplex PCR; TCRdb has only the in-frame clones, and not every one. The sample includes 150,000 to 200,000 clones, 92% of them seen just once. This sequence was found in an adult in good health. V is TRBV27 and J is TRBJ1-1; D gene ambiguous. The sequenced sample was peripheral blood, obtained on day 0 of AZD1222 vaccination. DNA of the CDR3: TGTGCCAGCAGTTTATCCCCCAAGAGGAACACTGAAGCTTTCTTT. Protein sequence: CASSLSPKRNTEAFF.